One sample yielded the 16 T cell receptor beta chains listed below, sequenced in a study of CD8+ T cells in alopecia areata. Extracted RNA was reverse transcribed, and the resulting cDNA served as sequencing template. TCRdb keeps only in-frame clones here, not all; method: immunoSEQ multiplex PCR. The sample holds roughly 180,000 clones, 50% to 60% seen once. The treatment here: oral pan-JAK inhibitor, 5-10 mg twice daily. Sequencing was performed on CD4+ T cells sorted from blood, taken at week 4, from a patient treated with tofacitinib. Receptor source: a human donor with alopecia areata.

The CDR3 DNA is TGCAGCGTTGAAGAAATTTCGCGGCCCAGGTCTGAAGCTTTCTTT. It translates to CSVEEISRPRSEAFF. The chain employs TRBV29-1 and TRBJ1-1; D gene ambiguous. In germline, CDR1 is SQVTM, CDR2 ANQGSEA. Trimming cost V 0 bases and J 6 bases, with 17 bases left between them. This CDR3 is built from 15 residues.

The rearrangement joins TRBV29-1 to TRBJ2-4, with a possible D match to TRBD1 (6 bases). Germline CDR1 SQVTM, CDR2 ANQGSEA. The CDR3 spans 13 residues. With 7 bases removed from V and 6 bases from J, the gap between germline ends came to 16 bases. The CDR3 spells CSGGDISTNIQYF. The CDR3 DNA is TGCAGCGGAGGGGACATTTCAACAAACATTCAGTACTTC.

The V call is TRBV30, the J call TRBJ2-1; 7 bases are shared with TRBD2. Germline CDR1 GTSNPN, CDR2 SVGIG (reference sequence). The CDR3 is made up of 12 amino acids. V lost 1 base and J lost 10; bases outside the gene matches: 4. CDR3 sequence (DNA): TGTGCCTGGAGTGCCCGGCGGGGGGAGCAGTTCTTC. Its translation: CAWSARRGEQFF. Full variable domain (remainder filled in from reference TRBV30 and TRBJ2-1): SQTIHQWPATLVQPVGSPLSLECTVEGTSNPNLYWYRQAAGRGLQLLFYSVGIGQISSEVPQNLSASRPQDRQFILSSKKLLLSDSGFYLCAWSARRGEQFFGPGTRLTVL.

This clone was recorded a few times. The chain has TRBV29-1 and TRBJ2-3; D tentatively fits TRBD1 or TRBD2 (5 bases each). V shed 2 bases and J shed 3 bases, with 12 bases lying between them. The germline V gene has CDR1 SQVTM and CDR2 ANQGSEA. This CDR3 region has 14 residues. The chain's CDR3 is CSVERDRTTDTQYF. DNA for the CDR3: TGCAGCGTTGAAAGGGACCGAACTACAGATACGCAGTATTTT.

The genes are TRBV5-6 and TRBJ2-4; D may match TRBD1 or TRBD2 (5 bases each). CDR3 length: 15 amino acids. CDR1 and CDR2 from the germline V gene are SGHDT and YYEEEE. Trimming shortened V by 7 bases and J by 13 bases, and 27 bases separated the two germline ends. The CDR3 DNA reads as TGTGCCAGCGGAAGAAACATGGTTTACCCGGGGACGCAGTACTTC. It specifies CASGRNMVYPGTQYF. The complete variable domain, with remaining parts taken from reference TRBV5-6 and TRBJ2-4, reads DAGVTQSPTHLIKTRGQQVTLRCSPKSGHDTVSWYQQALGQGPQFIFQYYEEEERQRGNFPDRFSGHQFPNYSSELNVNALLLGDSALYLCASGRNMVYPGTQYFGAGTRLSVL.

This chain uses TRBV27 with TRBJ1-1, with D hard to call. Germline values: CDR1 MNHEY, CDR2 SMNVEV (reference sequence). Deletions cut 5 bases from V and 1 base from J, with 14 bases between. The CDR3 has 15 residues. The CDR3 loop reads CASSDRRTRNTEAFF. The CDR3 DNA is TGTGCCAGCAGTGACCGACGGACCCGGAACACTGAAGCTTTCTTT.

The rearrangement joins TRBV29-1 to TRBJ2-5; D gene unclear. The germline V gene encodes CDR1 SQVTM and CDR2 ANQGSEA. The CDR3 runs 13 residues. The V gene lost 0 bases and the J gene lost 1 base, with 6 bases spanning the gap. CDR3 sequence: CSVEEWTQETQYF. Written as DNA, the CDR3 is TGCAGCGTTGAAGAATGGACCCAAGAGACCCAGTACTTC.

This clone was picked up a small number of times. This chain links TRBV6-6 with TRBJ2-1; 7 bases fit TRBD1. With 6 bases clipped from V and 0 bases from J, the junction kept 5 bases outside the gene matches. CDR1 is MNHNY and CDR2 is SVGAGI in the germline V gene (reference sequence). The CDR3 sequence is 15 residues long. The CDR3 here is CASRPDRVSYNEQFF. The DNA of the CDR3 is TGTGCCAGCAGGCCAGACAGGGTCTCCTACAATGAGCAGTTCTTC.

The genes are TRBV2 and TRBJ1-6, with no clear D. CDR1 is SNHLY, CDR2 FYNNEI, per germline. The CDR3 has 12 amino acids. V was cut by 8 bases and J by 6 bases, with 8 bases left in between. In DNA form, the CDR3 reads TGTGCCAGCGGCCCTTCTAATTCACCCCTCCACTTT. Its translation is CASGPSNSPLHF.

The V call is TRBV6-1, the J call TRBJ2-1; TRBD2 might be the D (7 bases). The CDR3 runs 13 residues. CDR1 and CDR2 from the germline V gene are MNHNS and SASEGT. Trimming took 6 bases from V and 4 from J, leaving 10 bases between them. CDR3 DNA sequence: TGTGCCAGCAGGGGAGGGACATACAATGAGCAGTTCTTC. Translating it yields CASRGGTYNEQFF.

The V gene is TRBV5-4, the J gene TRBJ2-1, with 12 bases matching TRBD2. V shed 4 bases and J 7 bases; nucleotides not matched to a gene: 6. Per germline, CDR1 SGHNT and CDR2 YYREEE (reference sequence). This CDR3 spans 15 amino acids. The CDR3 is CASSPTSGGNNEQFF. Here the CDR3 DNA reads TGTGCCAGCAGCCCTACTAGCGGGGGGAATAATGAGCAGTTCTTC.

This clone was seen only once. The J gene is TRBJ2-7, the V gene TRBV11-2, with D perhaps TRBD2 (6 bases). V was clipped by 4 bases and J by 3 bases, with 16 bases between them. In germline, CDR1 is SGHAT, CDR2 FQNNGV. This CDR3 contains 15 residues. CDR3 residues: CASSYTMTRVYEQYF. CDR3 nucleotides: TGTGCCAGCAGCTATACGATGACTAGGGTCTACGAGCAGTACTTC.

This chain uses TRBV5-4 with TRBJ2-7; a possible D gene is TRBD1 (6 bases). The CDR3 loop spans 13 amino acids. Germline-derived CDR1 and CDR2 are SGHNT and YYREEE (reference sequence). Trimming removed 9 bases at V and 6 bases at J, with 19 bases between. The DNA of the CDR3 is TGTGCCACGGCCGTAAGACAGGAAGGCGAGCAGTACTTC. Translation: CATAVRQEGEQYF.

The CDR3 coding sequence is TGCGCCAGCAGCTTGGATGTGGGTTCCGGAAACATTCAGTACTTC. Residues: CASSLDVGSGNIQYF. The chain carries TRBV5-1 and TRBJ2-4; D is unresolved. The CDR3 loop spans 15 amino acids. Germline CDR1 and CDR2: SGHRS and YFSETQ. V lost 0 bases, J lost 6 bases, and 13 bases lay in between.

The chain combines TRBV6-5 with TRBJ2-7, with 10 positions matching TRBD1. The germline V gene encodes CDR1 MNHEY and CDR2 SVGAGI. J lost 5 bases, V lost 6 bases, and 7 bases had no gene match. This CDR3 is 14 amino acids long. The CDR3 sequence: CASRDGQGGNEQYF. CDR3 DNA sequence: TGTGCCAGCAGAGACGGACAGGGGGGCAACGAGCAGTACTTC.

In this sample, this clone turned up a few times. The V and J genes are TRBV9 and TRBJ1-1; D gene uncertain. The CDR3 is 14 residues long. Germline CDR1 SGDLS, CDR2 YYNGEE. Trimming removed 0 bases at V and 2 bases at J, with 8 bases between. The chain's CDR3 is CASSVGPLNTEAFF. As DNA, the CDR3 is TGTGCCAGCAGCGTAGGGCCCTTAAACACTGAAGCTTTCTTT. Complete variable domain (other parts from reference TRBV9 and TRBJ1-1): DSGVTQTPKHLITATGQRVTLRCSPRSGDLSVYWYQQSLDQGLQFLIQYYNGEERAKGNILERFSAQQFPDLHSELNLSSLELGDSALYFCASSVGPLNTEAFFGQGTRLTVV.